The rows below give T cell receptor beta chains drawn from one sample of a study of shared clonotypes between healthy human individuals. Method: immunoSEQ multiplex PCR; TCRdb's copy keeps in-frame clones and lacks some. Of a few million clones listed, around 93% are singletons. Sequenced sample: naive CD4+ T cells from PBMCs. These receptors were collected from a young man in good health. Some clones in this sample may be carry-over from other donors' samples. CDR3s include the opening cysteine and the closing phenylalanine or tryptophan. Fields, in order: CDR3 DNA, CDR3 protein, J gene, clone size, D gene, V gene. A D gene is named only where the DNA matches it firmly. Expanded clones get a size class; other rows say once, few or many, or leave the size out.

CDR3nt: TGCGCCAGCAGCTTGGCCCGGGTGCCGAATGAGCAGTTCTTC
CDR3aa: CASSLARVPNEQFF
j_gene: TRBJ2-1
abundance: NA
d_gene: NA
v_gene: TRBV5-1

CDR3nt: TGTGCCAGCAGTTTTTTCAGGGAGAGGAGGGAAGAGACCCAGTACTTC
CDR3aa: CASSFFRERREETQYF
j_gene: TRBJ2-5
abundance: once
d_gene: NA
v_gene: TRBV28

CDR3nt: TGTGCCAGCAGCTTGATGGTTGGGGGGCACACAGATACGCAGTATTTT
CDR3aa: CASSLMVGGHTDTQYF
j_gene: TRBJ2-3
abundance: NA
d_gene: NA
v_gene: TRBV7-6

CDR3nt: TGCGCCAGCAGCCCTTGGGGGGAGCTAATACTCCCCTACGAGCAGTACTTC
CDR3aa: CASSPWGELILPYEQYF
j_gene: TRBJ2-7
abundance: NA
d_gene: NA
v_gene: TRBV5-1

CDR3nt: TGTGCCAGCATCGACCTGGGACAGGGGACATTTGAGCAGTTCTTC
CDR3aa: CASIDLGQGTFEQFF
j_gene: TRBJ2-1
abundance: NA
d_gene: TRBD1
v_gene: TRBV28

CDR3nt: TGTGCCGTGGCCGGAGGTCTGTTCTCTGGAAACACCATATATTTT
CDR3aa: CAVAGGLFSGNTIYF
j_gene: TRBJ1-3
abundance: NA
d_gene: NA
v_gene: TRBV7-9

CDR3nt: TGTGCCAGCAGTTACCGAGAGGTGACCACCGGGGAGCTGTTTTTT
CDR3aa: CASSYREVTTGELFF
j_gene: TRBJ2-2
abundance: NA
d_gene: NA
v_gene: TRBV6-6

CDR3nt: TGTGCCAGCAGTATCCAGACAGGGGGAACTGAAAAACTGTTTTTT
CDR3aa: CASSIQTGGTEKLFF
j_gene: TRBJ1-4
abundance: NA
d_gene: TRBD1
v_gene: TRBV25-1

CDR3nt: TGTGCCAGCAGTGTCACACCTGAGGGGACCCAGTACTTC
CDR3aa: CASSVTPEGTQYF
j_gene: TRBJ2-5
abundance: NA
d_gene: NA
v_gene: TRBV2

CDR3nt: TGTGCCAGCAGCAGGACAGGGGCGCCGTATACGGAGCAGTTCTTC
CDR3aa: CASSRTGAPYTEQFF
j_gene: TRBJ2-1
abundance: NA
d_gene: TRBD1
v_gene: TRBV7-6

CDR3nt: TGTGCCAGCAGCAAAGTACAGGGGAAACGGAGCAATCAGCCCCAGCATTTT
CDR3aa: CASSKVQGKRSNQPQHF
j_gene: TRBJ1-5
abundance: NA
d_gene: NA
v_gene: TRBV21-1

CDR3nt: TGTGCCAGCAGCTCACATGACGCGGAGCTGTTTTTT
CDR3aa: CASSSHDAELFF
j_gene: TRBJ2-2
abundance: NA
d_gene: NA
v_gene: TRBV11-3

CDR3nt: TGTGCCACCAGCAGAACCTTCCCTGGGGCCAACGTCCTGACTTTC
CDR3aa: CATSRTFPGANVLTF
j_gene: TRBJ2-6
abundance: NA
d_gene: NA
v_gene: TRBV15

CDR3nt: TGTGCCAGCAGCCCCCCGACAGGGAAGGGCGAGCAGTACTTC
CDR3aa: CASSPPTGKGEQYF
j_gene: TRBJ2-7
abundance: NA
d_gene: TRBD1
v_gene: TRBV6-5

CDR3nt: TGTGCCAGCAGGAACAGGGGATGGGACACTGAAGCTTTCTTT
CDR3aa: CASRNRGWDTEAFF
j_gene: TRBJ1-1
abundance: NA
d_gene: TRBD1
v_gene: TRBV6-4

CDR3nt: TGTGCCAGCAGCCTTGGGAGTCTAGCGGGAGTCGATGAGCAGTTCTTC
CDR3aa: CASSLGSLAGVDEQFF
j_gene: TRBJ2-1
abundance: NA
d_gene: TRBD2
v_gene: TRBV7-9

CDR3nt: TGTGCCAGCGCAATAACACTCCTAGCGGGAGTCATTTCCTACGAGCAGTACTTC
CDR3aa: CASAITLLAGVISYEQYF
j_gene: TRBJ2-7
abundance: NA
d_gene: TRBD2
v_gene: TRBV28

CDR3nt: TGTGCCAGCACGAGCGGGAGTAGCACAGATACGCAGTATTTT
CDR3aa: CASTSGSSTDTQYF
j_gene: TRBJ2-3
abundance: NA
d_gene: TRBD2
v_gene: TRBV28

CDR3nt: TGTGCCAGCAGCCAAGAGTGGCCAGGGACAGTGGCCCAAAACATTCAGTACTTC
CDR3aa: CASSQEWPGTVAQNIQYF
j_gene: TRBJ2-4
abundance: NA
d_gene: TRBD1
v_gene: TRBV4-2

CDR3nt: TGTGCCAGCAGCTTAACAGGGGATCAGCCCCAGCATTTT
CDR3aa: CASSLTGDQPQHF
j_gene: TRBJ1-5
abundance: NA
d_gene: TRBD1
v_gene: TRBV7-2

CDR3nt: TGTGCCATCAGCGATGGGACAGGGAAAGCATACGAGCAGTACTTC
CDR3aa: CAISDGTGKAYEQYF
j_gene: TRBJ2-7
abundance: NA
d_gene: TRBD1
v_gene: TRBV10-3

CDR3nt: TGTGCCAGCAGCCAATCAGGGGAGGGTGAAAAACTGTTTTTT
CDR3aa: CASSQSGEGEKLFF
j_gene: TRBJ1-4
abundance: few
d_gene: NA
v_gene: TRBV4-2

CDR3nt: TGTGCCAGCAGCCAGTCGGCCCGGGACCCTCACGAGCAGTACTTC
CDR3aa: CASSQSARDPHEQYF
j_gene: TRBJ2-7
abundance: NA
d_gene: NA
v_gene: TRBV4-2

CDR3nt: TGTGCCACCAGCAGAGATGGAACGGCGAGCGCTGAAGCTTTCTTT
CDR3aa: CATSRDGTASAEAFF
j_gene: TRBJ1-1
abundance: NA
d_gene: NA
v_gene: TRBV15

CDR3nt: TGTGCCAGCAGTTTGGTGATGGCTGGGGAGCAGTACTTC
CDR3aa: CASSLVMAGEQYF
j_gene: TRBJ2-7
abundance: NA
d_gene: NA
v_gene: TRBV28

CDR3nt: TGCGCCAGCAGCTTGGCCGGTGGGCGGACCACCTACGAGCAGTACTTC
CDR3aa: CASSLAGGRTTYEQYF
j_gene: TRBJ2-7
abundance: NA
d_gene: NA
v_gene: TRBV5-1

CDR3nt: TGTGCCAGCACCCGGGGGGGGATTGGGACTGAAGCTTTCTTT
CDR3aa: CASTRGGIGTEAFF
j_gene: TRBJ1-1
abundance: NA
d_gene: NA
v_gene: TRBV28

CDR3nt: TGTGCCAGCAGCTTTACAGGGGGCTCCTACAATGAGCAGTTCTTC
CDR3aa: CASSFTGGSYNEQFF
j_gene: TRBJ2-1
abundance: once
d_gene: TRBD1
v_gene: TRBV7-9

CDR3nt: TGTGCCAGCACCCGGACAGTGGGGCAGCCCCAGCATTTT
CDR3aa: CASTRTVGQPQHF
j_gene: TRBJ1-5
abundance: few
d_gene: NA
v_gene: TRBV4-2

CDR3nt: TGCGCCAGCAGCACCTCTAGCGGGAGTTACGGGGAGCTGTTTTTT
CDR3aa: CASSTSSGSYGELFF
j_gene: TRBJ2-2
abundance: NA
d_gene: TRBD2
v_gene: TRBV5-1

CDR3nt: TGTGCCAGCAGCTTAGGTGGGAGGGGTACAGATACGCAGTATTTT
CDR3aa: CASSLGGRGTDTQYF
j_gene: TRBJ2-3
abundance: NA
d_gene: TRBD2
v_gene: TRBV7-2

CDR3nt: TGTGCCTGGAGTGAAAAAGGGAGAGAGACCCAGTACTTC
CDR3aa: CAWSEKGRETQYF
j_gene: TRBJ2-5
abundance: once
d_gene: NA
v_gene: TRBV30

CDR3nt: TGTGCCAGCAGTCCAAGTAAGGGGGGCTACACTGAAGCTTTCTTT
CDR3aa: CASSPSKGGYTEAFF
j_gene: TRBJ1-1
abundance: NA
d_gene: NA
v_gene: TRBV28

CDR3nt: TGTGCCAGCAGTTTTTGGGGGCCTGGAAACACCATATATTTT
CDR3aa: CASSFWGPGNTIYF
j_gene: TRBJ1-3
abundance: NA
d_gene: NA
v_gene: TRBV28

CDR3nt: TGTGCCAGTAGCTGGCGATCGACAGGGTTTGGAAACACCATATATTTT
CDR3aa: CASSWRSTGFGNTIYF
j_gene: TRBJ1-3
abundance: once
d_gene: TRBD1
v_gene: TRBV19

CDR3nt: TGTGCCAGTAGTTGGGGGGGGGCGTTGGGCAATCAGCCCCAGCATTTT
CDR3aa: CASSWGGALGNQPQHF
j_gene: TRBJ1-5
abundance: NA
d_gene: NA
v_gene: TRBV19

CDR3nt: TGCGCCAGCAGCCTGGGACTACCAAACAATGAGCAGTTCTTC
CDR3aa: CASSLGLPNNEQFF
j_gene: TRBJ2-1
abundance: NA
d_gene: TRBD2
v_gene: TRBV5-1

CDR3nt: TGTGCCAGCAGCGAGAGTGAGGTTTTTGACACTGAAGCTTTCTTT
CDR3aa: CASSESEVFDTEAFF
j_gene: TRBJ1-1
abundance: NA
d_gene: NA
v_gene: TRBV2

CDR3nt: TGTGCAAGTCGCTTAGTAGGGACAGCGAACACTGAAGCTTTCTTT
CDR3aa: CASRLVGTANTEAFF
j_gene: TRBJ1-1
abundance: NA
d_gene: NA
v_gene: TRBV12-2

CDR3nt: TGTGCCTGGACCTGGGGTCCAAACACCGGGGAGCTGTTTTTT
CDR3aa: CAWTWGPNTGELFF
j_gene: TRBJ2-2
abundance: NA
d_gene: NA
v_gene: TRBV30

CDR3nt: TGTGCCAGCAGTCGAGGAAGCTCCTACAATGAGCAGTTCTTC
CDR3aa: CASSRGSSYNEQFF
j_gene: TRBJ2-1
abundance: NA
d_gene: NA
v_gene: TRBV5-6

CDR3nt: TGTGCCAGCAGCTTGGAACTAGCGAGGAACACCGGGGAGCTGTTTTTT
CDR3aa: CASSLELARNTGELFF
j_gene: TRBJ2-2
abundance: NA
d_gene: TRBD2
v_gene: TRBV5-4